Listed here are 5 T cell receptor beta chains from one sample, sequenced in a study of cytomegalovirus exposure and HLA in healthy donors. Primers included in the PCR were 60 Vbeta and 13 Jbeta primers. Method: immunoSEQ multiplex PCR; TCRdb's copy keeps in-frame clones and lacks some. The sample yields about 98,000 clones, roughly 81% seen once. What was sequenced was PBMCs. Receptors originate from a man in his forties in good health and CMV-seronegative.

This clone occurred a few times. This chain uses TRBV2 with TRBJ2-2, with a tentative D call TRBD1 (5 bases). CDR1 and CDR2 (germline): SNHLY, FYNNEI. V lost 1 base and J 6 bases, leaving 6 bases between the germline ends. The CDR3 covers 13 residues. The CDR3 DNA reads TGTGCCAGCAGTGAAGTAGGGGCCGGGGAGCTGTTTTTT. This encodes CASSEVGAGELFF.

For this clone: Other DNA sequences within the sample encode an identical CDR3. V gene TRBV19 combines with J gene TRBJ1-5; a weak D match, TRBD1 (5 bases). Germline V gene sequence: CDR1 LNHDA, CDR2 SQIVND (reference sequence). This CDR3 contains 12 residues. The ends were cut back, 4 bases at V and 4 bases at J, with 5 bases in the middle. Here the CDR3 DNA reads TGTGCCAGTAGTACAGGGAATCAGCCCCAGCATTTT. This encodes CASSTGNQPQHF.

The chain has TRBV7-2 and TRBJ2-2; no reliable D call. The V and J ends lost 2 bases and 7 bases respectively, with 2 bases between them. There are 11 residues in the CDR3. The V gene's germline CDR1 is SGHTA and CDR2 FQGNSA. CDR3 sequence: CASSLYGELFF. In DNA, the CDR3 is TGTGCCAGCAGCTTATACGGGGAGCTGTTTTTT. Supplemented by reference TRBV7-2 and TRBJ2-2, the full variable domain reads GAGVSQSPSNKVTEKGKDVELRCDPISGHTALYWYRQSLGQGLEFLIYFQGNSAPDKSGLPSDRFSAERTGGSVSTLTIQRTQQEDSAVYLCASSLYGELFFGEGSRLTVL.

This clone was counted between two and nine times. This chain connects TRBV7-2 to TRBJ2-7; D gene unclear. CDR1 SGHTA and CDR2 FQGNSA come from the germline V gene. Trimming cost V 1 base and J 5 bases, with 12 bases left between them. The CDR3 covers 14 residues. The CDR3 here is CASSLGGGLHEQYF. DNA for the CDR3: TGTGCCAGCAGCTTAGGCGGCGGTCTACACGAGCAGTACTTC. The entire variable domain, with the rest obtained from reference TRBV7-2 and TRBJ2-7, is as follows: GAGVSQSPSNKVTEKGKDVELRCDPISGHTALYWYRQSLGQGLEFLIYFQGNSAPDKSGLPSDRFSAERTGGSVSTLTIQRTQQEDSAVYLCASSLGGGLHEQYFGPGTRLTVT.

This chain joins TRBV7-2 and TRBJ1-5; 7 nucleotides agree with TRBD1. The CDR3 runs to 14 residues. The J segment lost 2 bases and the V segment lost 5 bases, leaving 3 bases of the junction unmatched. Germline CDR1 SGHTA, CDR2 FQGNSA. The CDR3 loop is CASSQDRGNQPQHF. In DNA form, the CDR3 reads TGTGCCAGCAGCCAAGACAGGGGCAATCAGCCCCAGCATTTT.